The entry below describes one TCR beta chain. What it recognizes is unknown. Profiled with immunoSEQ multiplex PCR; TCRdb holds only in-frame clones, not every one. Found here are approximately 30,000 clones, roughly four fifths of them singletons; the top ten hold roughly 1.6%. This sample stems from a study of vaccination effects on CD4 cells after COVID-19. Broader study findings: Early post-infection timepoints were missing from the study, which also had few convalescent patients.

Expansion with viral peptide pools was applied to antigen-specific CD4+ T cells by the ViraFEST assay prior to sequencing. Following a roughly eleven-day culture, CD4+ T cells were purified. Participants were given two doses of BNT162b2 or mRNA-1273 vaccine. Vaccinees lacked prior SARS-CoV-2 infection and tested negative for nucleocapsid antibodies. A few million PBMC were seeded per well and grown in the presence of about 10 IU/ml IL-2 and around 10 ug/ml peptides. Days 3 and 7 saw half the medium replaced with IL-2 medium. The germline V gene has CDR1 LNHDA and CDR2 SQIVND (reference sequence). V was pared by 7 bases and J by 5 bases, with 10 bases of the junction left unmatched. The CDR3 is 15 residues long.

The input for sequencing was CD4+ T cells from PBMCs cultured with HCoV-NL63 spike peptides, taken after COVID-19 vaccination. The chain uses TRBV19 and TRBJ1-2; 10 positions match TRBD1. The source is a human donor who received a COVID-19 vaccine. Some clones in this sample may be carry-over from other donors' samples. The CDR3 nucleotides read TGTGCCAGTATGGGATCCGGGACAGGGGATTATGGCTACACCTTC. Its translation: CASMGSGTGDYGYTF. The full variable domain, with the rest looked up from reference TRBV19 and TRBJ1-2, is DGGITQSPKYLFRKEGQNVTLSCEQNLNHDAMYWYRQDPGQGLRLIYYSQIVNDFQKGDIAEGYSVSREKKESFPLTVTSAQKNPTAFYLCASMGSGTGDYGYTFGSGTRLTVV.